This is a list of T cell receptor beta chains from one sample in a study of vaccination effects on CD4 cells after COVID-19. This table comes from immunoSEQ multiplex PCR, and its TCRdb copy is limited to in-frame clones, with some not included. The sample contains about 28,000 clones, about 70% of which appear only once. Antigens for these TCRs are unknown. The sequencing here drew on CD4+ T cells from PBMCs cultured with HCoV-NL63 spike peptides, taken after COVID-19 vaccination. The receptors stem from a human donor who received a COVID-19 vaccine. Both conserved end residues are part of each CDR3. The D gene is left open where the match is weak. Not all rows give a size; the values are once, few, many and, for expanded clones, a class.

TRBJ2-1 . TRBD1 TRBV15 TGTGCCACCAGCGGCCGGACAGGGGGCAATGAGCAGTTCTTC CATSGRTGGNEQFF
TRBJ2-3 . . TRBV24-1 TGTGCCACCAGTGATTTCGCAGGGCCCGGAGATACGCAGTATTTT CATSDFAGPGDTQYF
TRBJ1-1 . . TRBV5-1 TGCGCCAGCAGTCAACAGGGCGGGGAAACTGAAGCTTTCTTT CASSQQGGETEAFF
TRBJ1-2 . . TRBV19 TGTGCCAGTAGTATAGCATCCAGGGATTGGAGCTATGGCTACACCTTC CASSIASRDWSYGYTF
TRBJ2-1 . . TRBV10-3 TGTGCCATCAGTGGGGATTCCTTCTACAATGAGCAGTTCTTC CAISGDSFYNEQFF
TRBJ2-1 . TRBD1 TRBV5-1 TGCGCCAGCAGGCTCGGACAGGGTAGAGGTGAGCAGTTCTTC CASRLGQGRGEQFF
TRBJ2-1 few TRBD1 TRBV6-6 TGTGCCAGCAGTCAGCCTTTGACAGGGTCAATCAATGAGCAGTTCTTC CASSQPLTGSINEQFF
TRBJ1-5 . TRBD1 TRBV29-1 TGCAGCGTTGTAGAGGGACAGGGCGGTCAGCCCCAGCATTTT CSVVEGQGGQPQHF
TRBJ2-3 . TRBD2 TRBV15 TGTGCCACCAGCACCCCCCTAGGGTCAGGGAGCGGGATCAGCACAGATACGCAGTATTTT CATSTPLGSGSGISTDTQYF
TRBJ2-3 . . TRBV6-5 TGTGCCAGCCACCCCGGCCGGGTGGCAGATACGCAGTATTTT CASHPGRVADTQYF
TRBJ2-7 . . TRBV11-2 TGTGCCAGCAGCCGAAATCGCGACGAGCAGTACTTC CASSRNRDEQYF
TRBJ2-1 . . TRBV7-2 TGTGCCAGCAGAGTGGGTATGAATGAGCAGTTCTTC CASRVGMNEQFF